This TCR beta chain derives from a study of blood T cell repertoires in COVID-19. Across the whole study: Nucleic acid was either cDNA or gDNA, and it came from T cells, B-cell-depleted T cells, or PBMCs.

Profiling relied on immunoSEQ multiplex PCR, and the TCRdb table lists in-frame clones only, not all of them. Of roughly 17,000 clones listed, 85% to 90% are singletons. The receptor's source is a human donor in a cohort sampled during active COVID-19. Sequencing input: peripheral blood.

This chain's CDR3 is CASSRSGGAGGNQPQHF. The CDR3 nucleotides read TGTGCCAGCAGCCGAAGCGGGGGCGCGGGTGGGAATCAGCCCCAGCATTTT. The J gene is TRBJ1-5, the V gene TRBV6-2 or TRBV6-3, with TRBD1 as a possible D gene (6 bases). The CDR3 totals 17 residues. V lost 6 bases to trimming and J lost 4 bases, with 22 bases between them. Germline CDR1 is MNHEY and CDR2 is SVGEGT.